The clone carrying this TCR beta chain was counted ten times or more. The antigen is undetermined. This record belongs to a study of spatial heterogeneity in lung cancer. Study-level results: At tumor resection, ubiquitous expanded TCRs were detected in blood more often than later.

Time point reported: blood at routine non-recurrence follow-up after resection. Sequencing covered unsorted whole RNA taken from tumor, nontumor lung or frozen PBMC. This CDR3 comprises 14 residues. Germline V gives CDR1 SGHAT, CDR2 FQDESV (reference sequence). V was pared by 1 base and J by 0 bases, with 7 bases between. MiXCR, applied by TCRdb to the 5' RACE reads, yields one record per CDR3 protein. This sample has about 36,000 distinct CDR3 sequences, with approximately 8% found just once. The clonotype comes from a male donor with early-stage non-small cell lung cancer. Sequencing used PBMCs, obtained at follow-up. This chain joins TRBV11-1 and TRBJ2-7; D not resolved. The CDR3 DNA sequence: TGTGCCAGCAGCTTAGGGGCAGACTCCTACGAGCAGTACTTC. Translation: CASSLGADSYEQYF.